The source of this T cell receptor beta chain is a study of blood T cell repertoires in COVID-19. Overall study: Researchers got acute and convalescent COVID-19 samples from the United States, Italy and Spain. PBMCs, B-cell-depleted T cells, or T cells were the source of the cDNA or gDNA that made up the material.

Trimming pared 4 bases from V and 4 bases from J, leaving 15 bases between. Looked up from germline, CDR1 is LGHDT and CDR2 is YNNKEL (reference sequence). The CDR3 spans 15 residues. TCRdb keeps only in-frame clones here, not all; method: immunoSEQ multiplex PCR. The top ten clones hold 8% to 13% of a sample with about 330,000 clones, just over 85% of them seen once. Participant ages covered about 18 to 89 years across around 25 US areas. Recovered Cohort 3 donors showed two negative PCRs, clearance, or symptom resolution. The sequenced sample consisted of PBMCs or T cells enriched from blood (not recorded which). This TCR was sampled from a woman aged 18-29 years who had recovered from COVID-19. The V call is TRBV3-1 (or the pseudogene TRBV3-2), the J call TRBJ2-3, with a weak D call TRBD2 (7 bases). In DNA, the CDR3 is TGTGCCAGCAGCCCCCCGGGGGGCTTGCCAGATACGCAGTATTTT. Protein product: CASSPPGGLPDTQYF.